Below, 10 T cell receptor beta chains from the same sample are listed, as sequenced in a study of technical replicates of blood from several donors. Method: immunoSEQ multiplex PCR; TCRdb's copy keeps in-frame clones and lacks some. The sample includes fewer than 100,000 clones, around 89% of them seen just once. The sample taken for sequencing was T cells isolated from PBMCs. The receptors come from a human donor in good health.

This clone came up a few times. The J gene is TRBJ1-1, the V gene TRBV28, with D unclear. This CDR3 is 13 amino acids long. CDR1 MDHEN and CDR2 SYDVKM come from the germline V gene. Between the trimmed V and J ends, which lost 1 base and 4 bases, there was a span of 7 bases. CDR3 in amino acids: CASSLYPGTEAFF. The CDR3 coding sequence is TGTGCCAGCAGTTTATATCCGGGCACTGAAGCTTTCTTT. Full variable domain (rest looked up from reference TRBV28 and TRBJ1-1): DVKVTQSSRYLVKRTGEKVFLECVQDMDHENMFWYRQDPGLGLRLIYFSYDVKMKEKGDIPEGYSVSREKKERFSLILESASTNQTSMYLCASSLYPGTEAFFGQGTRLTVV.

The count of this clone is one. The rearrangement joins TRBV21-1 to TRBJ2-2; the D call TRBD2 from the table was never checked on the DNA. TRBV21-1 is classified as a pseudogene. The length of the CDR3 is 15 residues. The CDR3 loop is CASSRRAGGPRELFF. The CDR3, as DNA: TGTGCCAGCAGCAGGAGGGCGGGAGGGCCGCGGGAGCTGTTTTTT.

V is TRBV11-2 and J is TRBJ1-3, with 8 bases that match TRBD1. The CDR3 is made up of 15 amino acids. In germline, CDR1 is SGHAT, CDR2 FQNNGV. Trimming cost V 5 bases and J 1 base; bases outside gene matches: 4. CDR3 sequence: CASSIDRGSGNTIYF. The CDR3 nucleotides read TGTGCCAGCAGCATCGACAGGGGATCTGGAAACACCATATATTTT.

V usage is TRBV27 and J usage is TRBJ1-1; no definite D call. This CDR3 contains 13 residues. Germline V gene sequence: CDR1 MNHEY, CDR2 SMNVEV (reference sequence). This CDR3 reads CATHKFMNTEAFF. CDR3 DNA: TGTGCTACCCACAAGTTCATGAACACTGAAGCTTTCTTT.

This clone was observed once. The chain links TRBV16 to TRBJ1-5; D perhaps matches TRBD1 (5 bases). Trimming shortened V by 4 bases and J by 0 bases, and 10 bases separated the two germline ends. CDR1 and CDR2 from the germline V gene are KGHSY and FQNENV. The CDR3 has 15 amino acids. CDR3 loop: CASSPRGDSNQPQHF. In DNA, the CDR3 is TGTGCCAGCAGCCCCCGGGGGGATAGCAATCAGCCCCAGCATTTT.

The rearrangement uses TRBV19 and TRBJ2-3; 7 bases fit TRBD2. The CDR3 is 15 amino acids. The germline CDR1 and CDR2 sequences are LNHDA and SQIVND (reference sequence). V lost 3 bases, J lost 1 base, and 4 bases stayed unmatched. CDR3 sequence (DNA): TGTGCCAGTAGTATTTTCGCGGGAGGCACAGATACGCAGTATTTT. Its translation is CASSIFAGGTDTQYF.

V gene TRBV9 combines with J gene TRBJ1-1, with a tentative D call TRBD1 (5 bases). Germline loops: CDR1 SGDLS, CDR2 YYNGEE. The CDR3 spans 15 residues. V lost 0 bases, J lost 5 bases, and 14 bases lay in between. The DNA of the CDR3 is TGTGCCAGCAGCGTAGAGGCAGGGATTATTACTGAAGCTTTCTTT. It yields the protein CASSVEAGIITEAFF.

This sequence joins TRBV6-5 and TRBJ2-1; a weak D match, TRBD1 (5 bases). Germline assignment: CDR1 MNHEY and CDR2 SVGAGI. This CDR3 is 16 amino acids long. V lost 0 bases and J 2 bases, leaving 11 bases between the germline ends. The CDR3 here is CASSYSMGLAYNEQFF. DNA of the CDR3: TGTGCCAGCAGTTACTCGATGGGGCTAGCCTACAATGAGCAGTTCTTC.

V is TRBV10-2 and J is TRBJ2-5, with D possibly TRBD1 on 5 matching bases. CDR1 WSHSY and CDR2 SAAADI come from the germline V gene. The V end lost 7 bases, the J end lost 4 bases, and 10 bases lay between the germline ends. The CDR3 contains 12 residues. Here the CDR3 reads CASTQGVETQYF. The CDR3 nucleotides read TGCGCCAGCACCCAGGGTGTAGAGACCCAGTACTTC.

The rearrangement uses TRBV5-6 and TRBJ2-2, with D possibly being TRBD2 (5 bases). The CDR3 is 16 residues long. CDR1 and CDR2 from the germline V gene are SGHDT and YYEEEE. V lost 3 bases and J 3 bases, leaving 15 bases between the germline ends. For the CDR3, the DNA is TGTGCCAGCAGCTCCCCAGCAGGACTCTACACCGGGGAGCTGTTTTTT. Encoded protein: CASSSPAGLYTGELFF.